This record concerns one T cell receptor beta chain sequence. Using immunoSEQ multiplex PCR, the repertoire was profiled, and TCRdb retains in-frame clones only, with some absent. Of over 50,000 clones in the sample, roughly 90% were seen once. Germline loops: CDR1 MNHNS, CDR2 SASEGT. The CDR3 is 18 residues long. Trimming shortened V by 4 bases and J by 11 bases, and 31 bases separated the two germline ends. This record comes from a study of OX40 agonist ivuxolimab in advanced cancers. The source is an adult with an advanced solid tumor such as melanoma, head and neck, liver or kidney cancer. This sequence joins TRBV6-1 and TRBJ2-3, with a possible D match to TRBD2 (5 bases). The sequencing here drew on CD4+ or CD8+ T cells sorted from blood, taken in a trial of the OX40 agonist ivuxolimab. Here the CDR3 reads CASSAPSGNSRVPGGQYF. The CDR3 DNA is TGTGCCAGCAGTGCCCCCTCGGGAAATTCGAGAGTCCCGGGTGGGCAGTATTTT.